A single sample gave rise to the 5 T cell receptor beta chains below, sequenced in a study of blood T cell repertoires in COVID-19. Assay: immunoSEQ multiplex PCR; the TCRdb copy retains only in-frame clones and omits some. The table lists over 110,000 clones, roughly 84% of them singletons. The sequenced sample consisted of PBMCs or T cells enriched from blood (not recorded which). The receptors come from a man between 35 and 55 years old with acute COVID-19.

This sequence joins TRBV15 and TRBJ1-1; the D gene is possibly TRBD1 (6 bases). The germline V and J ends were trimmed by 2 bases and 5 bases, with 12 bases remaining between them. The CDR3 has 14 residues. Germline values: CDR1 LNHNV, CDR2 YYDKDF (reference sequence). The CDR3 DNA sequence: TGTGCCACCAGCAGAAGGGGGGGTTGGACTGAAGCTTTCTTT. This codes for CATSRRGGWTEAFF.

The chain uses TRBV28 and TRBJ1-1, with a weak D call TRBD1 (5 bases). V lost 5 bases and J lost 6, with 22 bases in between. This CDR3 comprises 16 residues. Germline CDR1 reads MDHEN; CDR2 reads SYDVKM. CDR3 nucleotides: TGTGCCAGCAGTCCCCCCGGGGGACCGAGCAGAGCTGAAGCTTTCTTT. This translates into CASSPPGGPSRAEAFF.

The chain couples TRBV5-1 to TRBJ2-5, with TRBD1 identical over 10 bases. CDR1 and CDR2 (germline): SGHRS, YFSETQ. Trimming cost V 4 bases and J 0 bases; bases outside gene matches: 3. The CDR3 is made up of 15 amino acids. In DNA form, the CDR3 reads TGCGCCAGCAGCAAAGGGACAGGGGACCAAGAGACCCAGTACTTC. It yields the protein CASSKGTGDQETQYF.

This clone was observed many times. Other DNA sequences within the sample encode an identical CDR3. J is TRBJ1-2 and V is TRBV30; TRBD1 agrees at 8 bases. Germline CDR1 GTSNPN, CDR2 SVGIG (reference sequence). The CDR3 extends over 13 amino acids. V shed 2 bases and J 4 bases; nucleotides not matched to a gene: 3. The CDR3 bases are TGTGCCTGGAGTAGGGACAGGCCCTATGGCTACACCTTC. It is translated as CAWSRDRPYGYTF. The variable domain in full, completed from reference TRBV30 and TRBJ1-2, reads SQTIHQWPATLVQPVGSPLSLECTVEGTSNPNLYWYRQAAGRGLQLLFYSVGIGQISSEVPQNLSASRPQDRQFILSSKKLLLSDSGFYLCAWSRDRPYGYTFGSGTRLTVV.

The chain couples TRBV28 to TRBJ1-5, with a weak D call TRBD1 (6 bases). This CDR3 comprises 15 residues. Trimming cost V 7 bases and J 2 bases, with 15 bases left between them. Germline loops: CDR1 MDHEN, CDR2 SYDVKM. The CDR3 sequence: CASTERGGGNQPQHF. CDR3 DNA sequence: TGTGCCAGCACCGAGAGGGGGGGAGGCAATCAGCCCCAGCATTTT.